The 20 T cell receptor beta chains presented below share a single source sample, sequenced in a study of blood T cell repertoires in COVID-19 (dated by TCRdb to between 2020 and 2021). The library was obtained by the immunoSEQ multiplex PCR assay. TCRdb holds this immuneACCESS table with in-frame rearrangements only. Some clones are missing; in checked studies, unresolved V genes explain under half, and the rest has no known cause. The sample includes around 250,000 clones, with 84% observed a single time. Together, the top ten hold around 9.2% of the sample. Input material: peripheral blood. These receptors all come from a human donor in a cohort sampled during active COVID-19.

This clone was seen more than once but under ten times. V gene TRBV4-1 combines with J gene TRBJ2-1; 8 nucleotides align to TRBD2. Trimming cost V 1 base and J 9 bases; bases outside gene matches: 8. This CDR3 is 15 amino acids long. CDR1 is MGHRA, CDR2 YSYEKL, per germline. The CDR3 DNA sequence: TGCGCCAGCAGCCAAGTCGGGGGGGAGTGGGGTGAGCAGTTCTTC. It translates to CASSQVGGEWGEQFF.

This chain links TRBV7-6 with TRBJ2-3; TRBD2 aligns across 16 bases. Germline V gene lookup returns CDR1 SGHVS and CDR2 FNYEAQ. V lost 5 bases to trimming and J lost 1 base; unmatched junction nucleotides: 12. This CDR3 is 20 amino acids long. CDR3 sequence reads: CASSPRAGTSGRVGTDTQYF. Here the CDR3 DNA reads TGTGCCAGCAGCCCTCGGGCGGGGACTAGCGGGAGGGTTGGCACAGATACGCAGTATTTT.

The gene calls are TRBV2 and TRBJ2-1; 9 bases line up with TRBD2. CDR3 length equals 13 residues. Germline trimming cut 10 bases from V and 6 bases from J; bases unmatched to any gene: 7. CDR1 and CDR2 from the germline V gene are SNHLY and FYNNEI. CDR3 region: CATERGAGNEQFF. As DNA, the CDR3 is TGTGCCACCGAGCGGGGGGCCGGCAATGAGCAGTTCTTC.

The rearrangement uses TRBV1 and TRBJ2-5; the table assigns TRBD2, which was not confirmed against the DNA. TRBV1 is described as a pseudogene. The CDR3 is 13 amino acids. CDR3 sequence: CTSSGTRGVTQYF. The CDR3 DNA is TGCACCAGCAGTGGGACTAGGGGTGTGACCCAGTACTTC.

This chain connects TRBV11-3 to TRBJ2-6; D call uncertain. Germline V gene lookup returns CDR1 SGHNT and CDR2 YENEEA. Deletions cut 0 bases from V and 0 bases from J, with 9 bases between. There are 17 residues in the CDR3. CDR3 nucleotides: TGTGCCAGCAGCTTAGAAGTTAGGAGCTCTGGGGCCAACGTCCTGACTTTC. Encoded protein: CASSLEVRSSGANVLTF.

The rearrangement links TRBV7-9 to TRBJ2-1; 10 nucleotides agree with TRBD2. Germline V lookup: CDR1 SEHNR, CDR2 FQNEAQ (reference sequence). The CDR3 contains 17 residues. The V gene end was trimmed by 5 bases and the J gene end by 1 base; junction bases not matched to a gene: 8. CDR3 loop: CASSPAPSGGSYNEQFF. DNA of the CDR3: TGTGCCAGCAGCCCCGCCCCTAGCGGGGGATCCTACAATGAGCAGTTCTTC.

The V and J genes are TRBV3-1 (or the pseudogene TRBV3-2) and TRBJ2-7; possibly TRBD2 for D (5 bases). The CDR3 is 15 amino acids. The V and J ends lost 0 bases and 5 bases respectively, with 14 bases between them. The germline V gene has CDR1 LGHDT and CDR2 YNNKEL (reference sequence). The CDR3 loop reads CASSQERVGVNEQYF. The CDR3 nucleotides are TGTGCCAGCAGCCAAGAGAGGGTCGGTGTGAACGAGCAGTACTTC.

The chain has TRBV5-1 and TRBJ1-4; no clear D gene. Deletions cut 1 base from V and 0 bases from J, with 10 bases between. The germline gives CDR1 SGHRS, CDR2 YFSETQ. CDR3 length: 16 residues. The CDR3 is CASSLMGYATNEKLFF. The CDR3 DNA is TGCGCCAGCAGCTTGATGGGCTATGCAACTAATGAAAAACTGTTTTTT.

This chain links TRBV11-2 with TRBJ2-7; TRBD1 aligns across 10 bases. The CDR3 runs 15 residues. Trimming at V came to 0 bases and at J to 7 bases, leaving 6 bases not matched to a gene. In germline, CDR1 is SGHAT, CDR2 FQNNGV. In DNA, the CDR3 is TGTGCCAGCAGCTTAGATCGGACAGGGGGAGGGGAGCAGTACTTC. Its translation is CASSLDRTGGGEQYF.

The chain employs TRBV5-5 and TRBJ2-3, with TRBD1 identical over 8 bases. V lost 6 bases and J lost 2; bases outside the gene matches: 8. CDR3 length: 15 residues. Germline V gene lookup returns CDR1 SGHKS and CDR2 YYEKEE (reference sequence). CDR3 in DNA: TGTGCCAGCAACCAACAGGGGGTCCTCACAGATACGCAGTATTTT. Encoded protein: CASNQQGVLTDTQYF.

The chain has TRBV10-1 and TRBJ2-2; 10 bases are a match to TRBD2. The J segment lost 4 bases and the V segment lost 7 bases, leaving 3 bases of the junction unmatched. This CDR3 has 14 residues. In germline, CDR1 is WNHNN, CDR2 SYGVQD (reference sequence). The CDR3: CASTSGSGTGELFF. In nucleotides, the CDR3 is TGCGCCAGCACTAGCGGGAGTGGCACCGGGGAGCTGTTTTTT.

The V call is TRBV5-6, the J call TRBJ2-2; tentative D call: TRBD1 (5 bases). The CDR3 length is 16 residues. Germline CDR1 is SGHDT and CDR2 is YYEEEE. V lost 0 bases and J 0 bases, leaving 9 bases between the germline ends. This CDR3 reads CASSLVPTANTGELFF. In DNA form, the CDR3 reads TGTGCCAGCAGCTTGGTTCCGACAGCGAACACCGGGGAGCTGTTTTTT.

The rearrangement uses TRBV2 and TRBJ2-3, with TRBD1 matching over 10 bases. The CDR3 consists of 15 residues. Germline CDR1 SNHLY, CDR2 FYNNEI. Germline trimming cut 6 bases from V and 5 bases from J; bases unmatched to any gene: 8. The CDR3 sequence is CASSGDRGLIDTQYF. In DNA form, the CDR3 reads TGTGCCAGCAGCGGGGACAGGGGTTTAATAGATACGCAGTATTTT.

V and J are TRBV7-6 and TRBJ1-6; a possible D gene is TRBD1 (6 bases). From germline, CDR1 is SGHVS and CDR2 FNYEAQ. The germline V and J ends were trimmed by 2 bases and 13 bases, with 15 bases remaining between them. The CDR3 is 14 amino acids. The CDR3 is CASSLKSTGTPLHF. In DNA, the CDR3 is TGTGCCAGCAGCTTAAAGAGTACAGGGACCCCCCTCCACTTT. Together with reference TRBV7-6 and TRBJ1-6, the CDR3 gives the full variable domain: GAGVSQSPRYKVTKRGQDVALRCDPISGHVSLYWYRQALGQGPEFLTYFNYEAQQDKSGLPNDRFSAERPEGSISTLTIQRTEQRDSAMYRCASSLKSTGTPLHFGNGTRLTVT.

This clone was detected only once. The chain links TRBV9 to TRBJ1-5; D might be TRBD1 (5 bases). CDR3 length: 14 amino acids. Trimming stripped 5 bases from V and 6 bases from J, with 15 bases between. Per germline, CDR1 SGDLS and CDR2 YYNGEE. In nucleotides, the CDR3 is TGTGCCAGCAGTTCCGGGACCGGGGGTCAGCCCCAGCATTTT. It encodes CASSSGTGGQPQHF.

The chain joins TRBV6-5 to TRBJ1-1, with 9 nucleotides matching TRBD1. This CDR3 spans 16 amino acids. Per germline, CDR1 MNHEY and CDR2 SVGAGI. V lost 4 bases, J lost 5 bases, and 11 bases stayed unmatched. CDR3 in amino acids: CASSSVGQGRGTEAFF. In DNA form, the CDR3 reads TGTGCCAGCAGTTCCGTCGGACAGGGGAGGGGTACTGAAGCTTTCTTT.

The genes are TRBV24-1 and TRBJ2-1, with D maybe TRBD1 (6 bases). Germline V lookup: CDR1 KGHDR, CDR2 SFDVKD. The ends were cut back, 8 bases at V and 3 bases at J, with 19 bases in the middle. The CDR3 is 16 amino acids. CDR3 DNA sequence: TGTGCCACCATTGGGGCTGGGACCAGGGGCTACAATGAGCAGTTCTTC. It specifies CATIGAGTRGYNEQFF.

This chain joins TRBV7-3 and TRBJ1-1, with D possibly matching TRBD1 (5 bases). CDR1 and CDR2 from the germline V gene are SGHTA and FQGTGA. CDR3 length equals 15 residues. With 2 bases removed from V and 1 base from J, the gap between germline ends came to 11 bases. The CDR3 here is CASSLGGGGNTEAFF. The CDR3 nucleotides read TGTGCCAGCAGCTTAGGTGGGGGAGGGAACACTGAAGCTTTCTTT.

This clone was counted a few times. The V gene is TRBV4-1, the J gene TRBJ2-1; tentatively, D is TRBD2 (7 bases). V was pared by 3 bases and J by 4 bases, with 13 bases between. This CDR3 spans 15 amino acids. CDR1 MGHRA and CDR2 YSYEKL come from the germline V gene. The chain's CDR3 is CASSQRGGLYNEQFF. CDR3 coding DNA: TGCGCCAGCAGCCAGCGCGGGGGCCTTTACAATGAGCAGTTCTTC.

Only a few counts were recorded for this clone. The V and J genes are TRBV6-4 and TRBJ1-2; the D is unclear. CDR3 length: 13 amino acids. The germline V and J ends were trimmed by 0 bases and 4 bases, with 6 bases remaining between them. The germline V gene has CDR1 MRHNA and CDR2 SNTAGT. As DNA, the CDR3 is TGTGCCAGCAGTGACTCGACTGGCTATGGCTACACCTTC. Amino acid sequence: CASSDSTGYGYTF.